A selection of T cell receptor beta chains follows, all from one sample in a study of graft-versus-host responses after intestinal transplantation. The protocol was immunoSEQ multiplex PCR, while the TCRdb copy is restricted to in-frame clones and leaves out a portion. The top ten hold about 0.11% of the sample, which has some 130,000 clones, over 80% seen once. No antigen has been assigned to these receptors. The sample consisted of unstimulated CD4+ T cells sorted from spleen or lymph node cells, taken before intestinal transplant. The receptors here all came from a human donor who received an intestinal transplant. Each CDR3 is given with its conserved first and last residue. A D gene is named only where the DNA matches it firmly. Size is stated for part of the rows, as once, few or many counts, or as a class when the clone is expanded.

j_call	d_call	clone_size	v_call	cdr3_nt	cdr3_aa
TRBJ1-2	.	.	TRBV5-4	TGTGCCAGCAGGCCGGGGGGGGCTAACTATGGCTACACCTTC	CASRPGGANYGYTF
TRBJ1-2	TRBD1	.	TRBV7-2	TGTGCCAGCAGGGGACAGGGCTATGGCTACACCTTC	CASRGQGYGYTF
TRBJ2-7	TRBD1	.	TRBV18	TGTGCCAGCTCACCATCCAACAGGGGGCGGTCTCCCTCCTACGAGCAGTACTTC	CASSPSNRGRSPSYEQYF
TRBJ1-1	TRBD1	.	TRBV27	TGTGCCAGCAGTCCGGGACAGTTGAACACTGAAGCTTTCTTT	CASSPGQLNTEAFF
TRBJ1-4	.	.	TRBV18	TGTGCCAGCCTACGAGGGACTAATGAAAAACTGTTTTTT	CASLRGTNEKLFF
TRBJ1-1	TRBD1	.	TRBV6-1	TGTGCCAGCAGGCCCCCCGGGACAGGGGTAACTGAAGCTTTCTTT	CASRPPGTGVTEAFF
TRBJ2-7	TRBD1	.	TRBV10-3	TGTGCCATCAGTGGGGGGACAGACTCCTACGAGCAGTACTTC	CAISGGTDSYEQYF
TRBJ1-1	.	.	TRBV18	TGTGCCAGCTCACGGGGGGGGAACACTGAAGCTTTCTTT	CASSRGGNTEAFF
TRBJ2-7	TRBD2	.	TRBV7-6	TGTGCCAGCAGCCTTCAACCTAGCGGGAGCTCCTACGAGCAGTACTTC	CASSLQPSGSSYEQYF
TRBJ2-1	TRBD1	once	TRBV28	TGTGCCACTTTAGTGGGACAGGCCCTGAATGAGCAGTTCTTC	CATLVGQALNEQFF
TRBJ2-3	.	.	TRBV5-1	TGCGCCAGCAGCTTGACCTTCGATACGCAGTATTTT	CASSLTFDTQYF
TRBJ2-2	.	.	TRBV9	TGTGCCAGCAAAGGGGGCGGGAGCCCCTGGACCGGGGAGCTGTTTTTT	CASKGGGSPWTGELFF
TRBJ1-2	TRBD1	few	TRBV7-9	TGTGCCAGCAGCGTCGACAGGGGCGTCCGTGGCTACACCTTC	CASSVDRGVRGYTF
TRBJ2-3	TRBD2	.	TRBV13	TGTGCCAGCAGCTTGGCCATCGGGACTAGCGGGAGGAGGGCAGATACGCAGTATTTT	CASSLAIGTSGRRADTQYF
TRBJ2-7	TRBD1	few	TRBV10-1	TGCGCCAGCAGTGAGTCAGGACAGGCCATGTACGAGCAGTACTTC	CASSESGQAMYEQYF
TRBJ1-3	TRBD1	.	TRBV28	TGTGCCAGCAGTTCTCCGGCAGGGGGTAAAAACACCATATATTTT	CASSSPAGGKNTIYF
TRBJ1-5	.	.	TRBV21-1	TGTGCCAGCAGCAATAGGACATCCGCACGCTGTGGGCCCCAGCATTTT	CASSNRTSARCGPQHF
TRBJ2-2	TRBD2	.	TRBV5-1	TGCGCCAGCAGCGATAGCGGGAGAAGAAACACCGGGGAGCTGTTTTTT	CASSDSGRRNTGELFF
TRBJ2-7	TRBD2	.	TRBV27	TGTGCCAGCAGTTTTCGCGGGAGGGGCTACGAGCAGTACTTC	CASSFRGRGYEQYF
TRBJ2-3	TRBD2	.	TRBV5-1	TGCGCCAGCAGCCGCGGGACTACTCGGGCAGATACGCAGTATTTT	CASSRGTTRADTQYF
TRBJ1-3	.	.	TRBV6-1	TGTGCCAGCAGTGCAAGCGTGGAGACCACCATATATTTT	CASSASVETTIYF
TRBJ1-2	TRBD1	.	TRBV27	TGTGCCAGCAGTCAAAGGAGGACAGGGGGTGGCTACACCTTC	CASSQRRTGGGYTF
TRBJ1-2	TRBD1	few	TRBV6-4	TGTGCCAGCAGTCGGGACAGCAACAACTATGGCTACACCTTC	CASSRDSNNYGYTF
TRBJ2-4	TRBD2	.	TRBV28	TGTGCCAGCAGTTTATACGGGAGGGAGATCAAAAACATTCAGTACTTC	CASSLYGREIKNIQYF
TRBJ1-3	.	.	TRBV9	TGTGCCAGCAGCGCTGACAGGCGTGGAAACACCATATATTTT	CASSADRRGNTIYF
TRBJ2-3	TRBD1	.	TRBV28	TGTGCCAGCAGTGGAAGAATCGGACAGGGGCATAGACTCCCCACAGATACGCAGTATTTT	CASSGRIGQGHRLPTDTQYF
TRBJ2-1	TRBD1	.	TRBV6-1	TGTGCCAGCAGTGAAGCGCTTCTTCATACAGGGGGCCCCTACAATGAGCAGTTCTTC	CASSEALLHTGGPYNEQFF
TRBJ2-3	.	.	TRBV5-1	TGCGCCAGCAGCTTGCCAACCACTAGCACAGATACGCAGTATTTT	CASSLPTTSTDTQYF
TRBJ1-2	.	.	TRBV5-1	TGCGCCAGCAGCTTGGATACGAGCTATGGCTACACCTTC	CASSLDTSYGYTF
TRBJ2-4	TRBD1	.	TRBV28	TGTGCCAGCGCCGGGGACAGGGGGCACATTCAGTACTTC	CASAGDRGHIQYF
TRBJ2-7	.	.	TRBV27	TGTGCCAGCAGTGAGGCTTGGGACACAAACTACGAGCAGTACTTC	CASSEAWDTNYEQYF
TRBJ2-6	TRBD2	.	TRBV28	TGTGCCAGCAGTCTATGGGATCTAGCGGGAGGGCCTGGGGCCAACGTCCTGACTTTC	CASSLWDLAGGPGANVLTF
TRBJ2-7	.	.	TRBV7-8	TGTGCCAGCAGCTTAGCGGACGTAAACTACGAGCAGTACTTC	CASSLADVNYEQYF
TRBJ2-3	TRBD2	.	TRBV2	TGTGCCAGCAAAGTTATACTAGCGGGAGGGGCCGATACGCAGTATTTT	CASKVILAGGADTQYF
TRBJ1-5	.	.	TRBV2	TGTGCCAGCTCGAATGCCATACGGAATCAGCCCCAGCATTTT	CASSNAIRNQPQHF
TRBJ2-7	.	.	TRBV6-5	TGTGCCAGCAGGAGGTTCTACGAGCAGTACTTC	CASRRFYEQYF
TRBJ2-7	.	.	TRBV2	TGTGCCAGCAGTTTGGGTCTATCGGGGGAGCAGTACTTC	CASSLGLSGEQYF
TRBJ2-1	.	.	TRBV1	TGCACCAGCAGCCACCCCCGGGGGGGAGGGCCTAATGAGCAGTTCTTC	CTSSHPRGGGPNEQFF
TRBJ1-1	.	.	TRBV5-1	TGCGCCAGCAGCTTGGCAGGGACGAACACTGAAGCTTTCTTT	CASSLAGTNTEAFF
TRBJ1-5	.	.	TRBV6-5	TGTGCCAGCAGCAGAGAGCCCCAGCATTTT	CASSREPQHF
TRBJ1-5	TRBD1	.	TRBV11-2	TGTGCCAGCAGCTTAACCGGGACAGCCCTTAGCAATCAGCCCCAGCATTTT	CASSLTGTALSNQPQHF
TRBJ2-7	TRBD2	once	TRBV7-3	TGTGCCAGATGGGGGGCTAGCGGGAGCCGGCCCTACGAGCAGTACTTC	CARWGASGSRPYEQYF
TRBJ2-1	.	.	TRBV11-2	TGTGCCAGCAGCTTAGATATTGAGGGGGGGCCCTACAATGAGCAGTTCTTC	CASSLDIEGGPYNEQFF
TRBJ2-7	.	.	TRBV9	TGTGCCAGCAGCGTAGTAGGCTACGAGCAGTACTTC	CASSVVGYEQYF
TRBJ2-3	TRBD2	once	TRBV7-9	TGTGCCAGCAGCTTAAGTAGCGGGAGGACAGATACGCAGTATTTT	CASSLSSGRTDTQYF
TRBJ1-5	.	once	TRBV10-2	TGCGCCAGCAGTGACAGGGTGGACAATCAGCCCCAGCATTTT	CASSDRVDNQPQHF
TRBJ1-4	.	.	TRBV28	TGTGCCAGCAGTTTGTCGGGACACCTGTTTTTT	CASSLSGHLFF
TRBJ2-5	.	.	TRBV5-5	TGTGCCAGCAGCTTGGCCCCCCAGGGGGGACAAGAGACCCAGTACTTC	CASSLAPQGGQETQYF
TRBJ1-2	TRBD1	.	TRBV29-1	TGCAGCGTCGGGACAGGGGATGGCTACACCTTC	CSVGTGDGYTF
TRBJ2-1	TRBD2	.	TRBV6-5	TGTGCCAGCAGTTTTGGTAGCGGGGCCTACAATGAGCAGTTCTTC	CASSFGSGAYNEQFF
TRBJ1-5	.	.	TRBV10-3	TGTGCCATCACGGCGACTGAGGACCAGCCCCAGCATTTT	CAITATEDQPQHF
TRBJ2-3	TRBD2	.	TRBV7-2	TGTGCCAGCTTTCAGACTAGCGGGAGATACACAGATACGCAGTATTTT	CASFQTSGRYTDTQYF